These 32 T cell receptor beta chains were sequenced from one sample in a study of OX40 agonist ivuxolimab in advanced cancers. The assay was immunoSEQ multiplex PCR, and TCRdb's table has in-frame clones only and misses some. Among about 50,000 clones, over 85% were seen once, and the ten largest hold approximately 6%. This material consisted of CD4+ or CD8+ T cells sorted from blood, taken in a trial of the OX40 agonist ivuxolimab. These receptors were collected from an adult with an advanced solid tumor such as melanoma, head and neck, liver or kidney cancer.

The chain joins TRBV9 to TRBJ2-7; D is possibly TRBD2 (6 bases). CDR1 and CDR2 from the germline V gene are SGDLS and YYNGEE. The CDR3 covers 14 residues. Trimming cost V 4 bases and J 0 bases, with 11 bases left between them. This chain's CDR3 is CASSPWDFSYEQYF. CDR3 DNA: TGTGCCAGCAGCCCCTGGGACTTCTCCTACGAGCAGTACTTC.

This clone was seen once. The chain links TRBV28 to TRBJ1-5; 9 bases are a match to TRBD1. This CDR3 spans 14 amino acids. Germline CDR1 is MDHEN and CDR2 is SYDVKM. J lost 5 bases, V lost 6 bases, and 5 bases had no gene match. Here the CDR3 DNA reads TGTGCCAGCAGGATAGACAGGGGGGATCAGCCCCAGCATTTT. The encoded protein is CASRIDRGDQPQHF.

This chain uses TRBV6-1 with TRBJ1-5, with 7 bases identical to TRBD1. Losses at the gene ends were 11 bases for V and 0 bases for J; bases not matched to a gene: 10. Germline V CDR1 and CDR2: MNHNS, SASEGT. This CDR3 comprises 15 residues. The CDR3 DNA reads TGTGCCGCCGGGGCAGGGGGTTATAGCAATCAGCCCCAGCATTTT. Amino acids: CAAGAGGYSNQPQHF.

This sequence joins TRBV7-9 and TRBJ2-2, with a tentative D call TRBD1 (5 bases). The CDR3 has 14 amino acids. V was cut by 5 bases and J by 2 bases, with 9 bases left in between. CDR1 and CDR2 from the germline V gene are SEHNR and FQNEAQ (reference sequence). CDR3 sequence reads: CASSPDTNTGELFF. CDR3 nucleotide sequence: TGTGCCAGCAGCCCGGACACCAACACCGGGGAGCTGTTTTTT.

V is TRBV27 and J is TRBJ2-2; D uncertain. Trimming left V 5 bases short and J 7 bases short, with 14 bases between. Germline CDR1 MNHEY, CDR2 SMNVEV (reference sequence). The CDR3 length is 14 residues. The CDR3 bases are TGTGCCAGCAGTCCGATCGGGTCGGGCGGGGAGCTGTTTTTT. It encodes CASSPIGSGGELFF.

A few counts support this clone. DNA of the CDR3: TGCGCCAGCAGCTTGGCCGCGGCGGGGGAGGCAGATACGCAGTATTTT. It yields the protein CASSLAAAGEADTQYF. V is TRBV5-1 and J is TRBJ2-3; 7 positions match TRBD2. The CDR3 runs to 16 residues. Per germline, CDR1 SGHRS and CDR2 YFSETQ. V lost 0 bases to trimming and J lost 4 bases; unmatched junction nucleotides: 8.

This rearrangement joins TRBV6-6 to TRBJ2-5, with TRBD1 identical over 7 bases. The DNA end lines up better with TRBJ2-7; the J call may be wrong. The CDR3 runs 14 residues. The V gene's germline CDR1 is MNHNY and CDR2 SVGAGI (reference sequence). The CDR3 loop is CASSYSGQSYEQYF. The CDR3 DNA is TGTGCCAGCAGTTACTCGGGACAGAGCTACGAGCAGTACTTC.

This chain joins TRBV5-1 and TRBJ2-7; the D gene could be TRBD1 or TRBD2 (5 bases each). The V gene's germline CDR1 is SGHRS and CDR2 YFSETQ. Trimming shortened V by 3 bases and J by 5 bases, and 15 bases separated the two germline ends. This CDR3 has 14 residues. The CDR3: CASSSGTSGDEQYF. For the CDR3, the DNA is TGCGCCAGCAGCTCTGGGACGTCGGGTGACGAGCAGTACTTC.

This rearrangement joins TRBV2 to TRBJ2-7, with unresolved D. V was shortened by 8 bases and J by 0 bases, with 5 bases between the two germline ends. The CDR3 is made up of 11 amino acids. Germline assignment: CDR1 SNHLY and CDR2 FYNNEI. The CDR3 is CASHSSYEQYV. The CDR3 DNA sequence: TGTGCCAGCCATAGCTCCTACGAGCAGTACGTC.

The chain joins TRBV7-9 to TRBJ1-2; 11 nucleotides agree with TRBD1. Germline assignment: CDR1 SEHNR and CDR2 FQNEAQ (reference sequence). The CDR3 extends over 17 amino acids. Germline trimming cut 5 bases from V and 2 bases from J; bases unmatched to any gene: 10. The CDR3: CASSPRVGDRGNYGYTF. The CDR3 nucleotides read TGTGCCAGCAGCCCCCGGGTGGGGGACAGGGGGAACTATGGCTACACCTTC.

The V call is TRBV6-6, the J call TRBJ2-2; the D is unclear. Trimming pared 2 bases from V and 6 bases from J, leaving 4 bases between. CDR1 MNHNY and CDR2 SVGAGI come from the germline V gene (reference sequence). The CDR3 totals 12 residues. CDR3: CASSYVAGELFF. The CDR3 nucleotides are TGTGCCAGCAGTTACGTGGCCGGGGAGCTGTTTTTT.

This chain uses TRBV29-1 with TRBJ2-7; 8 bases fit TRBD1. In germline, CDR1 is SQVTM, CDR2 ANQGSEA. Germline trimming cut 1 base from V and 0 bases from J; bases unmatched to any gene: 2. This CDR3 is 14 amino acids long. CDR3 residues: CSVEAGQASYEQYF. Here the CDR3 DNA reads TGCAGCGTTGAAGCGGGACAGGCCTCCTACGAGCAGTACTTC.

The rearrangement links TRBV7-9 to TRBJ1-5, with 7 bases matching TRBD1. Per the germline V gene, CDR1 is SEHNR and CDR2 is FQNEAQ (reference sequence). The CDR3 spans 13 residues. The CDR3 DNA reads TGTGCGACACAGGGGACTAGCAATCAGCCCCAGCATTTT. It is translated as CATQGTSNQPQHF.

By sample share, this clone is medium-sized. CDR3 nucleotides: TGTGCCAGCAGCTTAGGGACTAGCGGCTACGAGCAGTACTTC. It specifies CASSLGTSGYEQYF. This chain uses TRBV11-3 with TRBJ2-7; 10 nucleotides align to TRBD2. Germline loops: CDR1 SGHNT, CDR2 YENEEA. J gave up 3 bases and V 1 base, and 0 bases lay outside the gene matches. This CDR3 has 14 amino acids.

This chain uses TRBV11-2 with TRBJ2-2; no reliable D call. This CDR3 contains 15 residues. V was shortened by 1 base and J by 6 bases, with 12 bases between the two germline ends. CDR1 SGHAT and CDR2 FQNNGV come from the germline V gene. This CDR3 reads CASSLAQDTPGELFF. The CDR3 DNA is TGTGCCAGCAGCTTAGCGCAGGATACCCCCGGGGAGCTGTTTTTT.

The CDR3 DNA follows: TGCGCCAGCAGCTCGTCAAGCGGGAGAAACACCGGGGAGCTGTTTTTT. Protein product: CASSSSSGRNTGELFF. This chain joins TRBV5-1 and TRBJ2-2, with 8 bases fitting TRBD2. CDR3 length: 16 residues. Germline V gene data show CDR1 as SGHRS and CDR2 as YFSETQ. V lost 3 bases, J lost 2 bases, and 6 bases stayed unmatched.

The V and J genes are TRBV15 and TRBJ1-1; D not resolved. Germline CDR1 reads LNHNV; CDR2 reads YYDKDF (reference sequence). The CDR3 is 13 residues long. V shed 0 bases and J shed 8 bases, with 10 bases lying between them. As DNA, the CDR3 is TGTGCCACCAGCAGAGATGCGGCCAGGGAAGCTTTCTTT. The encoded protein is CATSRDAAREAFF.

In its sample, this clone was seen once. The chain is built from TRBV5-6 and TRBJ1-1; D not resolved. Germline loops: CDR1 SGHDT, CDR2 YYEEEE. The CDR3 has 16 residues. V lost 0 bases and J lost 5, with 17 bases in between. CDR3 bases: TGTGCCAGCAGCTTGGAGGCTGGGCTAGCGGTTACTGAAGCTTTCTTT. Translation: CASSLEAGLAVTEAFF.

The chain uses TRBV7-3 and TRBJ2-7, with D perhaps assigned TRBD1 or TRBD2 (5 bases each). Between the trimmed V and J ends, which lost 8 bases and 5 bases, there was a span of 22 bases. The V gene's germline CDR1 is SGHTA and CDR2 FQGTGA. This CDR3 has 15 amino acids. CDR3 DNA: TGTGCCAGCCGGGGCCATCCGGGGCCGATCGACGAGCAGTACTTC. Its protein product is CASRGHPGPIDEQYF.

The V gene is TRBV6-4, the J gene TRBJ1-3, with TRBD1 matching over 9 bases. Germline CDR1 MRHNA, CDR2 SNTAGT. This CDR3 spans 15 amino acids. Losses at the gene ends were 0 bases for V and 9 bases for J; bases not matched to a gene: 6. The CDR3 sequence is CASSDSGTGLRTIYF. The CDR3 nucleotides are TGTGCCAGCAGTGACTCAGGGACAGGGCTTCGCACCATATATTTT.

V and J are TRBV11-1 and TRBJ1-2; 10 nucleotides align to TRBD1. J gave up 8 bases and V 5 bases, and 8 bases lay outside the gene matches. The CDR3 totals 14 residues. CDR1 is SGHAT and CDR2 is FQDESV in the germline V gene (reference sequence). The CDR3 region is CASSPTGGAWGYTF. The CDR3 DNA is TGTGCCAGCAGCCCGACAGGGGGCGCATGGGGCTACACCTTC.

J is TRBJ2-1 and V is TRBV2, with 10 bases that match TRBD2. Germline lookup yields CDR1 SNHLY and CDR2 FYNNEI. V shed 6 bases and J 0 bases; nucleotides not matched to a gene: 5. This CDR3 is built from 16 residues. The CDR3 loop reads CASRASGSRSYNEQFF. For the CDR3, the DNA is TGTGCCAGCAGGGCTAGCGGGAGTCGCTCCTACAATGAGCAGTTCTTC.

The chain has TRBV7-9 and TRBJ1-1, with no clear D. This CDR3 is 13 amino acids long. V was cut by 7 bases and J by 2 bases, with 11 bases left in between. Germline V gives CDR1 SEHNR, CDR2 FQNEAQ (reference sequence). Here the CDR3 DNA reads TGTGCCAGCACCCTCGGGATTAACACTGAAGCTTTCTTT. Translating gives CASTLGINTEAFF.

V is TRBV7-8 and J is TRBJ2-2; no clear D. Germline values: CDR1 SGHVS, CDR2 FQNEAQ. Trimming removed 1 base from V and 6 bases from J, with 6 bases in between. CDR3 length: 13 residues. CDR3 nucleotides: TGTGCCAGCAGCTTAGGATCCTCCGGGGAGCTGTTTTTT. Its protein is CASSLGSSGELFF. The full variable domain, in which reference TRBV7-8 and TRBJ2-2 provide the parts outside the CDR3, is GAGVSQSPRYKVAKRGQDVALRCDPISGHVSLFWYQQALGQGPEFLTYFQNEAQLDKSGLPSDRFFAERPEGSVSTLKIQRTQQEDSAVYLCASSLGSSGELFFGEGSRLTVL.

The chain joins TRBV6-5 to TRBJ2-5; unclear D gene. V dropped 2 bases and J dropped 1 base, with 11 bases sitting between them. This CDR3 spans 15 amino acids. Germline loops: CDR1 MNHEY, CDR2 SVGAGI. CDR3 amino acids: CASSYMSAAQETQYF. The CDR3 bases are TGTGCCAGCAGTTACATGTCGGCAGCCCAAGAGACCCAGTACTTC.

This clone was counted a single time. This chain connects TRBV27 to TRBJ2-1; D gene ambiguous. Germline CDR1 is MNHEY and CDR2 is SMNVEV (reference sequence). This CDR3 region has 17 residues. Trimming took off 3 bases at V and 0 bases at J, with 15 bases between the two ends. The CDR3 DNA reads TGTGCCAGCAGTTTCCCTGCAGGCGTTACCTCCTACAATGAGCAGTTCTTC. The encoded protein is CASSFPAGVTSYNEQFF.

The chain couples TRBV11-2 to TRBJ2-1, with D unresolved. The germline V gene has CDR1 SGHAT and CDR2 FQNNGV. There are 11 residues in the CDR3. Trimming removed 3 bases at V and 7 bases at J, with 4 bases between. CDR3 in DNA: TGTGCCAGCAGCTTGGGGAATGAGCAGTTCTTC. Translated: CASSLGNEQFF. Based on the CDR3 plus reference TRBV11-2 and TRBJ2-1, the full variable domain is EAGVAQSPRYKIIEKRQSVAFWCNPISGHATLYWYQQILGQGPKLLIQFQNNGVVDDSQLPKDRFSAERLKGVDSTLKIQPAKLEDSAVYLCASSLGNEQFFGPGTRLTVL.

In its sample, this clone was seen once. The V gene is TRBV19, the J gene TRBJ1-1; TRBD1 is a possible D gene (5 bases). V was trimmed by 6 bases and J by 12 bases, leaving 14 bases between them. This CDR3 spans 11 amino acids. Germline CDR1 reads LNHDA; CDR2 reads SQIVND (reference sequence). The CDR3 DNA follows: TGTGCCAGTAGAGCGGGGGGAACGTCTTTCTTT. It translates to CASRAGGTSFF. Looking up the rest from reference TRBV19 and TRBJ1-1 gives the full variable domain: DGGITQSPKYLFRKEGQNVTLSCEQNLNHDAMYWYRQDPGQGLRLIYYSQIVNDFQKGDIAEGYSVSREKKESFPLTVTSAQKNPTAFYLCASRAGGTSFFGQGTRLTVV.

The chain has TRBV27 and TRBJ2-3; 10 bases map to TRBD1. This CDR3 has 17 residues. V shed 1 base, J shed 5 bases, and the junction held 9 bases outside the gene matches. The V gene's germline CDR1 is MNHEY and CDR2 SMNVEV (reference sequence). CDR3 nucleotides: TGTGCCAGCAGTTTATTGTTACCGGGACAGGGGATAGATACGCAGTATTTT. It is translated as CASSLLLPGQGIDTQYF.

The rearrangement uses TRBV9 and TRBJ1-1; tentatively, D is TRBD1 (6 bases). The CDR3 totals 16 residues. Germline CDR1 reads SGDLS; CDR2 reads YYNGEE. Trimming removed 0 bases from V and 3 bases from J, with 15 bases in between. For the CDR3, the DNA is TGTGCCAGCAGCGTAGCGCAACAGGGAGTCCACACTGAAGCTTTCTTT. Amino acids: CASSVAQQGVHTEAFF.

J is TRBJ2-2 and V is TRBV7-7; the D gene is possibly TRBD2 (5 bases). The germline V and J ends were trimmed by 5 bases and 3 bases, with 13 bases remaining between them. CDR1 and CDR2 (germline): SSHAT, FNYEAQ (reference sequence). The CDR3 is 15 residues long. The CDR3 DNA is TGTGCCAGCAGCCTTTCTGGAGCGGACACCGGGGAGCTGTTTTTT. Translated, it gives CASSLSGADTGELFF.

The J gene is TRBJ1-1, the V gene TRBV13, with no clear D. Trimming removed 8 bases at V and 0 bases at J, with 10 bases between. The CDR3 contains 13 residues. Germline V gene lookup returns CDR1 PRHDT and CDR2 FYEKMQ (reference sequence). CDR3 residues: CASSRTMNTEAFF. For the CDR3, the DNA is TGTGCCAGCTCAAGGACCATGAACACTGAAGCTTTCTTT. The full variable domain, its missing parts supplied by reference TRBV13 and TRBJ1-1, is AAGVIQSPRHLIKEKRETATLKCYPIPRHDTVYWYQQGPGQDPQFLISFYEKMQSDKGSIPDRFSAQQFSDYHSELNMSSLELGDSALYFCASSRTMNTEAFFGQGTRLTVV.